Below are 9 T cell receptor beta chains sequenced from a single sample in a study of a mutant IDH1 vaccine in newly diagnosed glioma. Time point denoted: week 5, during vaccination. It was 300 ug of mutant IDH1 20-mer peptide that made up each vaccine dose, given with topical imiquimod. Produced via immunoSEQ multiplex PCR; TCRdb's table is partial and in-frame only. Counted here are tens of thousands of clones, roughly three quarters occurring once; the ten biggest clones make up 7.2%. The antigens of these receptors remain unknown. This specimen consisted of PBMCs, obtained from a glioma patient whose treatment included an IDH1 peptide vaccine. Receptors were obtained from a man aged 40-55 years with glioma. Some clones in this sample may be carry-over from other donors' samples.

The chain employs TRBV18 and TRBJ2-3; maybe TRBD2 (5 bases). The V end was cut by 2 bases, the J end by 6 bases, with 12 bases between. This CDR3 region has 14 residues. The germline V gene encodes CDR1 KGHSH and CDR2 LQKENI. The CDR3 protein is CASSPTNSGDTQYF. The CDR3 coding sequence is TGTGCCAGCTCACCAACCAACTCGGGGGATACGCAGTATTTT.

This clone has more than one count but fewer than ten. This chain joins TRBV7-6 and TRBJ1-4; D call uncertain. V lost 2 bases to trimming and J lost 0 bases, with 7 bases between them. This CDR3 region has 15 residues. Germline CDR1 reads SGHVS; CDR2 reads FNYEAQ. The CDR3 DNA reads as TGTGCCAGCAGCTTACAACCAGCAACTAATGAAAAACTGTTTTTT. It is translated as CASSLQPATNEKLFF.

The chain combines TRBV7-9 with TRBJ1-2; 7 nucleotides match TRBD1. CDR3 length: 17 residues. Germline V CDR1 and CDR2: SEHNR, FQNEAQ (reference sequence). Trimming at V came to 4 bases and at J to 3 bases, leaving 14 bases not matched to a gene. The CDR3 nucleotides read TGTGCCAGCAGCTCTTACGAGAGAACCACAGGGGACTATGGCTACACCTTC. Amino acids: CASSSYERTTGDYGYTF.

The chain carries TRBV9 and TRBJ1-4; D might be TRBD1 (6 bases). V was shortened by 5 bases and J by 8 bases, with 16 bases between the two germline ends. Germline loops: CDR1 SGDLS, CDR2 YYNGEE. CDR3 length: 14 amino acids. This CDR3 reads CASSNNRVGEKLFF. CDR3 coding DNA: TGTGCCAGCAGTAATAACAGGGTTGGGGAAAAACTGTTTTTT.

The chain carries TRBV2 and TRBJ2-7; TRBD1 might be the D (5 bases). Trimming removed 2 bases at V and 3 bases at J, with 11 bases between. This CDR3 is 14 amino acids long. Germline CDR1 reads SNHLY; CDR2 reads FYNNEI. CDR3 DNA: TGTGCCAGCAGTGAAACAGGCTTCTTCTACGAGCAGTACTTC. It yields the protein CASSETGFFYEQYF.

In this sample, this clone turned up a few times. V gene TRBV10-3 combines with J gene TRBJ1-4; D is unclear. Per the germline V gene, CDR1 is ENHRY and CDR2 is SYGVKD. The CDR3 totals 13 residues. Between the trimmed V and J ends, which lost 6 bases and 5 bases, there was a span of 10 bases. The CDR3 loop reads CAISRTVNEKLFF. CDR3 DNA sequence: TGTGCCATCAGCAGGACGGTGAATGAAAAACTGTTTTTT.

CDR3 in DNA: TGTGCCTGGAGTAGGGACAGGGACAATGAAAAACTGTTTTTT. Protein: CAWSRDRDNEKLFF. This chain connects TRBV30 to TRBJ1-4, with 9 nucleotides matching TRBD1. Germline CDR1 and CDR2: GTSNPN and SVGIG (reference sequence). The J segment lost 5 bases and the V segment lost 2 bases, leaving 3 bases of the junction unmatched. This CDR3 comprises 14 residues.

This rearrangement joins TRBV5-1 to TRBJ2-7; D is tentatively TRBD1 or TRBD2 (5 bases each). The V and J ends lost 0 bases and 6 bases respectively, with 13 bases between them. The V gene's germline CDR1 is SGHRS and CDR2 YFSETQ. The CDR3 is made up of 14 amino acids. The CDR3, as DNA: TGCGCCAGCAGCTTGGGGGCTAGTGGGGGCGAGCAGTACTTC. It encodes CASSLGASGGEQYF.

V is TRBV2 and J is TRBJ1-1; 10 nucleotides align to TRBD1. Per germline, CDR1 SNHLY and CDR2 FYNNEI. This CDR3 contains 15 residues. Trimming cost V 11 bases and J 0 bases; bases outside gene matches: 9. This CDR3 reads CASRDRGFMNTEAFF. DNA of the CDR3: TGTGCCTCCCGGGACAGGGGATTCATGAACACTGAAGCTTTCTTT.